This TCR beta chain was retrieved from a study of T cell changes during pregnancy in multiple sclerosis. The protocol was immunoSEQ multiplex PCR, while the TCRdb copy is restricted to in-frame clones and leaves out a portion. The sample contains 70,000 to 90,000 clones, roughly 91% of which appear only once. Germline V gene data show CDR1 as MGHRA and CDR2 as YSYEKL. The CDR3 sequence is 15 residues long. V was clipped by 4 bases and J by 4 bases; unmatched bases: 10. The chain links TRBV4-1 to TRBJ2-7, with 7 bases aligning to TRBD1. The sequences come from peripheral blood, collected in the first trimester of pregnancy. The sequence was obtained from a female donor with multiple sclerosis, enrolled in a pregnancy study. In nucleotides, the CDR3 is TGCGCCAGCAGCCCCCCGGGACAGATAGTATACGAGCAGTACTTC. This sequence encodes CASSPPGQIVYEQYF.